The 11 T cell receptor beta chains presented below share a single source sample, sequenced in a study of cytomegalovirus exposure and HLA in healthy donors. The PCR used 60 Vbeta and 13 Jbeta primers. Generated by immunoSEQ multiplex PCR, the TCRdb table keeps only in-frame clones and is missing some. The sample holds approximately 100,000 clones; approximately 85% are singletons and the top ten take 3% to 5%. The sample comprised PBMCs. The receptors were sampled from a man aged 25 to 45 in good health and CMV-seronegative.

The J gene is TRBJ2-1, the V gene TRBV4-3; the match to TRBD2 covers 10 bases. Germline CDR1 is LGHNA and CDR2 is YSLEER. The CDR3 spans 15 residues. The V and J ends lost 4 bases and 9 bases, in that order; junction bases with no gene match: 9. DNA for the CDR3: TGCGCCAGCAGCCCCCTCCTAGCGGGAGCTATTGAGCAGTTCTTC. Protein sequence: CASSPLLAGAIEQFF.

The gene calls are TRBV11-2 and TRBJ2-5; TRBD2 matches at 7 bases. CDR1 and CDR2 (germline): SGHAT, FQNNGV. CDR3 length equals 15 residues. Trimming at V came to 4 bases and at J to 2 bases, leaving 7 bases not matched to a gene. CDR3 loop: CASSSARGGQETQYF. The CDR3, as DNA: TGTGCCAGCAGCTCAGCTCGCGGGGGACAAGAGACCCAGTACTTC.

The V and J genes are TRBV9 and TRBJ2-1; 10 bases map to TRBD1. The ends lost 0 bases at V and 15 bases at J; junction bases unmatched: 9. Germline-derived CDR1 and CDR2 are SGDLS and YYNGEE. This CDR3 has 14 amino acids. The CDR3 loop reads CASSVVPDRGPGFF. For the CDR3, the DNA is TGTGCCAGCAGCGTAGTTCCTGACAGGGGGCCCGGGTTCTTC.

The rearrangement joins TRBV6-5 to TRBJ1-2; no definite D call. This CDR3 has 13 amino acids. Germline V gives CDR1 MNHEY, CDR2 SVGAGI. V dropped 2 bases and J dropped 2 bases, with 6 bases sitting between them. CDR3 bases: TGTGCCAGCAGTTACGGCACCAACTATGGCTACACCTTC. Translated: CASSYGTNYGYTF.

The chain is built from TRBV2 and TRBJ2-7; D uncertain. Germline V gives CDR1 SNHLY, CDR2 FYNNEI. Between the trimmed V and J ends, which lost 2 bases and 4 bases, there was a span of 15 bases. The CDR3 has 15 amino acids. The CDR3 nucleotides are TGTGCCAGCAGTGAAAGGCAGACTCGTGGATACGAGCAGTACTTC. Translation: CASSERQTRGYEQYF.

This clone was detected only once. The chain recombines TRBV6-1 with TRBJ1-2; no reliable D call. This CDR3 region has 15 residues. The V and J ends lost 2 bases and 8 bases respectively, with 18 bases between them. Germline CDR1 reads MNHNS; CDR2 reads SASEGT. The CDR3 DNA follows: TGTGCCAGCAGTGAAAACGCAGGCCCCTTGTTCGGCTACACCTTC. This codes for CASSENAGPLFGYTF.

The sample holds one count of this clone. The chain recombines TRBV28 with TRBJ2-7; no definite D call. CDR1 and CDR2 from the germline V gene are MDHEN and SYDVKM. CDR3 length: 13 residues. V was cut by 6 bases and J by 2 bases, with 11 bases left in between. The CDR3 region is CASSRSSTYEQYF. CDR3 bases: TGTGCCAGCAGCCGGAGCTCAACCTACGAGCAGTACTTC.

This chain joins TRBV10-3 and TRBJ2-7, with TRBD2 identical over 8 bases. Germline CDR1 is ENHRY and CDR2 is SYGVKD. CDR3 length: 16 amino acids. J gave up 2 bases and V 5 bases, and 11 bases lay outside the gene matches. CDR3 sequence: CAISYSGGFRTYEQYF. In DNA form, the CDR3 reads TGTGCCATCAGTTATTCGGGAGGGTTTAGAACCTACGAGCAGTACTTC.

The chain uses TRBV5-1 and TRBJ2-7; the match to TRBD1 covers 7 bases. V shed 0 bases and J 7 bases; nucleotides not matched to a gene: 7. CDR1 is SGHRS and CDR2 is YFSETQ in the germline V gene. The CDR3 totals 14 residues. The DNA of the CDR3 is TGCGCCAGCAGCTTGGATATGACAGGGTGGGAGCAGTACTTC. This encodes CASSLDMTGWEQYF.

CDR3 sequence (DNA): TGTGCCATCAAGACTAGCGGGAGTTTAGTAGATACGCAGTATTTT. It codes for CAIKTSGSLVDTQYF. This chain links TRBV10-3 with TRBJ2-3, with 12 bases aligning to TRBD2. The J segment lost 5 bases and the V segment lost 7 bases, leaving 7 bases of the junction unmatched. The CDR3 has 15 residues. The germline V gene has CDR1 ENHRY and CDR2 SYGVKD.

This rearrangement joins TRBV10-3 to TRBJ2-7; 7 bases align to TRBD1. The V segment lost 8 bases and the J segment 6 bases; nucleotides outside the gene matches: 10. Germline CDR1 and CDR2: ENHRY and SYGVKD. The CDR3 totals 13 residues. CDR3: CAILRQGSGEQYF. In DNA, the CDR3 is TGTGCCATCCTGCGACAGGGATCGGGCGAGCAGTACTTC.